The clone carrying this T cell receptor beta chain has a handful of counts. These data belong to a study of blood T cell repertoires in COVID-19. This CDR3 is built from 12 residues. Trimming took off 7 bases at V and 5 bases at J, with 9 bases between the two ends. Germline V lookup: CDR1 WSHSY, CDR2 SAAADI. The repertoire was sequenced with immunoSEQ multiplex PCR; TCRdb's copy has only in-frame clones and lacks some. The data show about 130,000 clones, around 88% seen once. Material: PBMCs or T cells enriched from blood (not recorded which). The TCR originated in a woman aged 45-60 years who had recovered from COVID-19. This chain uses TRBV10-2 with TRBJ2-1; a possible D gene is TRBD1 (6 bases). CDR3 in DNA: TGCGCCAGCAATGGACAGCACAATGAGCAGTTCTTC. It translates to CASNGQHNEQFF.